In its sample, the clone carrying this TCR beta chain was seen many times. Antigen unknown. CDR3 length: 14 residues. V was pared by 4 bases and J by 7 bases, with 4 bases of the junction left unmatched. CDR1 is SGHVS and CDR2 is FNYEAQ in the germline V gene. The sample originates from a study of molecular identifiers for immune sequencing clone quantification. Turning to the study itself: Four of five RNA aliquots from around 20,000 or 100,000 naive CD8 T cells were sequenced. General study findings and limits: Clones carrying above 20 RNA copies accounted for over 98% of effector molecules, under 1% in naive cells.

Previously reported methods and listed TCR primers produced the bulk TCR libraries. Each CDR3 protein is one row after TCRdb ran MiXCR on the PCR reads. The sample has fewer than 350,000 distinct CDR3 sequences; roughly a fifth are singletons. This TCR came from a human donor in good health. Some libraries in this study had Jurkat cell RNA spiked in. The genes are TRBV7-6 and TRBJ2-7; TRBD2 matches at 13 bases. Sequencing was performed on naive CD8+ T cells from blood, with Jurkat cell RNA spiked in. As to subset: FACS-sorted CD8+CD4-CCR7+CD45RA+ naive T cells. CDR3 protein: CASSWTSGSGEQYF. The CDR3 coding sequence is TGTGCCAGCAGCTGGACTAGCGGGAGTGGGGAGCAGTACTTC.